This is a list of T cell receptor beta chains from one sample in a study of T cell changes during pregnancy in multiple sclerosis. This table comes from immunoSEQ multiplex PCR, and its TCRdb copy is limited to in-frame clones, with some not included. Seen here are over 55,000 clones, 93% observed once, and the top ten hold approximately 1.7%. The source material was peripheral blood, sampled after pregnancy. The source of these receptors is a female donor with multiple sclerosis, enrolled in a pregnancy study. The CDR3 runs from the conserved cysteine through the conserved F or W. D genes are given only for firm matches. The size of a clone is reported for some rows only, either as once, few or many, or as a class for expanded clones.

D gene	V gene	J gene	clone size	CDR3 DNA	CDR3 protein
-	TRBV2	TRBJ2-1	-	TGTGCCAGCAGTCCCCAAAGTACCGCGGTGGAGCAGTTCTTC	CASSPQSTAVEQFF
-	TRBV6-4	TRBJ1-3	-	TGTGCCAGCAGTGAGACAGATGGAAACACCATATATTTT	CASSETDGNTIYF
TRBD1	TRBV25-1	TRBJ2-4	-	TGTGCCAGCAGTGATCGGAATAGACAGGGGTTGTCCAAAAACATTCAGTACTTC	CASSDRNRQGLSKNIQYF
-	TRBV19	TRBJ2-5	-	TGTGCCAGTAATACCCTCGAGGGTTCTCGAGAGACCCAGTACTTC	CASNTLEGSRETQYF
-	TRBV7-2	TRBJ2-2	-	TGTGCCAGCAGCTTGGGACTGAACACCGGGGAGCTGTTTTTT	CASSLGLNTGELFF
-	TRBV2	TRBJ2-5	-	TGTGCCAGCAGCGTAGACAGGTCTGAAGAGACCCAGTACTTC	CASSVDRSEETQYF
-	TRBV28	TRBJ1-1	-	TGTGCCAGCAGAACTATCCTCGTCTCTTCATTGACGAACACTGAAGCTTTCTTT	CASRTILVSSLTNTEAFF
-	TRBV7-9	TRBJ1-2	-	TGTGCCAGCAGCTTAGAAGCCGAGCTCAATGGCTACACCTTC	CASSLEAELNGYTF
-	TRBV15	TRBJ1-2	-	TGTGCCACCAGCACCTACCCCGGGAACTATGGCTACACCTTC	CATSTYPGNYGYTF
TRBD1	TRBV27	TRBJ1-5	-	TGTGCCAGCAGCCCCGGGACAGTCGTCAATCAGCCCCAGCATTTT	CASSPGTVVNQPQHF
TRBD1	TRBV7-9	TRBJ1-2	few	TGTGCCAGCAGCGCTGGGACAGGCGCCAACACCTTC	CASSAGTGANTF
-	TRBV7-9	TRBJ1-2	once	TGTGCCAGCAGCTTCGGGGGGTCACACTATGGCTACACCTTC	CASSFGGSHYGYTF
-	TRBV6-6	TRBJ2-2	once	-	CASSLPTGQGESCFF
TRBD2	TRBV6-4	TRBJ2-1	-	TGTGCCAGCAGTTATCTAGCGGAGGGCTCCTACAATGAGCAGTTCTTC	CASSYLAEGSYNEQFF
TRBD1	TRBV6-4	TRBJ2-2	once	TGTGCCAGCAGTCCAGGCGACAGGGAAAACGGGGAGCTGTTTTTT	CASSPGDRENGELFF
-	TRBV2	TRBJ1-2	-	TGTGCCAGCAGTGGTCCTGAGCGAGCAGGCTACACCTTC	CASSGPERAGYTF
-	TRBV7-9	TRBJ2-5	-	TGTGCCAGCAGCTTAATCAGCGGACAAGAGACCCAGTACTTC	CASSLISGQETQYF
-	TRBV11-2	TRBJ1-1	-	TGTGCCAGCAGCTTACGTGACAGAGTGAGATTCTTT	CASSLRDRVRFF
-	TRBV7-9	TRBJ2-5	-	TGTGCCAGCAGCCCAGGGCCGGGTCTTAGGGAGACCCAGTACTTC	CASSPGPGLRETQYF
-	TRBV7-9	TRBJ1-4	-	TGTGCCAGCAGCTTAAGGTCCCAACGCGGTAGGGAAAAACTGTTTTTT	CASSLRSQRGREKLFF
TRBD2	TRBV7-6	TRBJ2-1	once	TGTGCCAGCAGCTCGCAAACTAGCGGGAACAATGAGCAGTTCTTC	CASSSQTSGNNEQFF
TRBD1	TRBV27	TRBJ2-7	-	TGTGCCAGCAGCCTTAGACAGGGGGGCTCCTACGAGCAGTACTTC	CASSLRQGGSYEQYF
-	TRBV11-2	TRBJ2-1	-	TGTGCCAGCAGCTTTCTAGATTCCAATGAGCAGTTCTTC	CASSFLDSNEQFF
-	TRBV18	TRBJ2-1	-	TGTGCCAGCTCACTAGCGAGGTCTACAGGGTTAAATGAGCAGTTCTTC	CASSLARSTGLNEQFF
-	TRBV28	TRBJ2-7	-	TGTGCCAGCAGTTTATTATCCTACGAGCAGTACTTC	CASSLLSYEQYF
-	TRBV20-1	TRBJ2-2	-	TGCAGTGCCCTTAACACCGGGGAGCTGTTTTTT	CSALNTGELFF
TRBD2	TRBV4-2	TRBJ2-3	-	TGTGCCAGCAGCCAACTAGCGGGAGCCCCAGATACGCAGTATTTT	CASSQLAGAPDTQYF
-	TRBV4-3	TRBJ2-1	-	TGCGCCAGCAGCCAAGAGCCGGGCAGGGGAAGTTACAATGAGCAGTTCTTC	CASSQEPGRGSYNEQFF
TRBD1	TRBV14	TRBJ2-2	-	TGTGCCAGCAGCCAAGCACGACAGGGTATCGACACCGGGGAGCTGTTTTTT	CASSQARQGIDTGELFF
TRBD1	TRBV29-1	TRBJ2-7	-	TGCAGCGTTCGCGGTCAGGGGGATACCTACGAGCAGTACTTC	CSVRGQGDTYEQYF
TRBD2	TRBV19	TRBJ2-2	-	TGTGCCAGCACTAGACTAGCGGGATTTGACGGGGAGCTGTTTTTT	CASTRLAGFDGELFF
-	TRBV18	TRBJ2-5	-	TGTGCCAGCTCACGGTCTCCGCTAATTCAAGAGACCCAGTACTTC	CASSRSPLIQETQYF
TRBD2	TRBV14	TRBJ2-7	-	TGTGCCAGCAGCTTAAAACTAGCGAACGAGCAGTACTTC	CASSLKLANEQYF
TRBD1	TRBV4-3	TRBJ2-1	-	TGCGCCAGCAGCCACCAGTCGGGACAGGGCTATTACAATGAGCAGTTCTTC	CASSHQSGQGYYNEQFF
TRBD1	TRBV19	TRBJ2-5	-	TGTGCCAGTAGTCCCGGGACAGGTAAAGAGACCCAGTACTTC	CASSPGTGKETQYF
TRBD2	TRBV4-3	TRBJ2-1	-	TGCGCCAGCAGCCAAGGCTCGGCGGGAGGGCCACATGAGCAGTTCTTC	CASSQGSAGGPHEQFF
-	TRBV5-4	TRBJ2-3	-	TGTGCCAGCAGCTTGGAAGACCCGCTATCAGGAGATACGCAGTATTTT	CASSLEDPLSGDTQYF
-	TRBV7-2	TRBJ2-1	-	TGTGCCAGCAGCTTAGTTGAAAAGTTCGGTGAGCAGTTCTTC	CASSLVEKFGEQFF
-	TRBV18	TRBJ2-7	-	TGTGCCAGCTCACCTTTTCAGGGTTACGAGCAGTACTTC	CASSPFQGYEQYF
TRBD1	TRBV19	TRBJ1-1	-	TGTGCCAGTAGTTCCCGGGACAGGGACACTGAAGCTTTCTTT	CASSSRDRDTEAFF
TRBD2	TRBV28	TRBJ2-7	-	TGTGCCAGCAGTCTGACTAGCGATTACGAGCAGTACTTC	CASSLTSDYEQYF
-	TRBV19	TRBJ1-1	few	TGTGCCAGCCACAGAATCAGCCGGGAGAACACTGAAGCTTTCTTT	CASHRISRENTEAFF
-	TRBV7-2	TRBJ2-3	-	TGTGCCAGCAGCTCACAACGCACAGATACGCAGTATTTT	CASSSQRTDTQYF
TRBD2	TRBV29-1	TRBJ2-5	-	TGCAGCGTTGGGGGGGCTAGCGGGAGGACCTGGGAGACCCAGTACTTC	CSVGGASGRTWETQYF
-	TRBV6-6	TRBJ1-4	-	TGTGCCAGCAGGAACTTGGCGGTGGCGTATGAAAAACTGTTTTTT	CASRNLAVAYEKLFF
-	TRBV14	TRBJ2-1	-	TGTGCCAGCAGCCAAGACCTAGGTTGGGATGAGCAGTTCTTC	CASSQDLGWDEQFF
-	TRBV7-2	TRBJ2-7	-	TGTGCCAGCAGCTTAGGAGACAGATCCTACGAGCAGTACTTC	CASSLGDRSYEQYF
-	TRBV19	TRBJ1-3	-	TGTGCCAGTACTAGCAGGGACACTGGAAACACCATATATTTT	CASTSRDTGNTIYF
-	TRBV7-9	TRBJ1-1	-	TGTGCCAGCAGCCGCGGGATGCCCACTGAAGCTTTCTTT	CASSRGMPTEAFF
TRBD2	TRBV28	TRBJ2-7	-	TGTGCCAGCAGTTTTAAGCCCGGTTTGGTATGGCGGGAGGACGAGCAGTACTTC	CASSFKPGLVWREDEQYF
TRBD1	TRBV7-9	TRBJ2-1	-	TGTGCCAGCAGCTCCTGGACAGGAGTCTCCTACAATGAGCAGTTCTTC	CASSSWTGVSYNEQFF
-	TRBV27	TRBJ1-3	-	TGTGCCAGCAGAGGCGGCTCAACTGGAAACACCATATATTTT	CASRGGSTGNTIYF
TRBD2	TRBV6-5	TRBJ2-7	-	TGTGCCAGCTCACGGGAGGGCCCTCGCGAGCAGTACTTC	CASSREGPREQYF
-	TRBV5-1	TRBJ2-3	-	TGCGCCAGCAGCTTGGCGGGGGCTAGCGGAGGATCCACAGATACGCAGTATTTT	CASSLAGASGGSTDTQYF
-	TRBV19	TRBJ2-7	-	TGTGCCAGTAGTGCGCGCCTGAACTCCTACGAGCAGTACTTC	CASSARLNSYEQYF
TRBD2	TRBV2	TRBJ2-1	-	TGTGCCAGCCTTAAAAGAACTAGCGGGAGTAGGAACGAGCAGTTCTTC	CASLKRTSGSRNEQFF
-	TRBV7-2	TRBJ2-7	-	TGTGCCAGCAGCACGAAAGCCCTAGGAGTATCCTACGAGCAGTACTTC	CASSTKALGVSYEQYF